Below are 6 T cell receptor beta chains sequenced from a single sample in a study of response to subunit inactivated influenza vaccine. In TCRdb, the RT-PCR reads were re-called with MiXCR into one record per CDR3 protein. The sample includes about 240,000 distinct CDR3 sequences, less than 15% of them seen just once. Sequenced here: non-naive T cells sorted from PBMCs, sampled less than 15 days before vaccination. These receptors were taken from a man in his fifties who received an inactivated influenza vaccine.

The chain uses TRBV24-1 and TRBJ2-5; 7 bases are a match to TRBD1. The CDR3 extends over 15 amino acids. V shed 7 bases and J 2 bases; nucleotides not matched to a gene: 9. The germline V gene has CDR1 KGHDR and CDR2 SFDVKD. This CDR3 reads CATRGKGAGQETQYF. CDR3 DNA sequence: TGTGCCACCAGGGGAAAGGGGGCAGGGCAAGAGACCCAGTACTTC.

The table lists this clonotype with a few counts. The chain has TRBV20-1 and TRBJ2-3, with 8 bases matching TRBD2. The ends lost 0 bases at V and 6 bases at J; junction bases unmatched: 5. Germline values: CDR1 DFQATT, CDR2 SNEGSKA (reference sequence). The CDR3 runs to 14 residues. CDR3 bases: TGCAGTGCTAGAGATGATGCTAGCGGGGATACGCAGTATTTT. Its translation is CSARDDASGDTQYF.

This clonotype has just a few counts. The CDR3 loop is CASSQRTINEKLFF. Here the CDR3 DNA reads TGCGCCAGCAGCCAGCGGACAATTAATGAAAAACTGTTTTTT. The chain employs TRBV4-3 and TRBJ1-4; D possibly corresponds to TRBD1 (5 bases). V shed 3 bases and J shed 4 bases, with 9 bases lying between them. The CDR3 has 14 amino acids. Germline V gene lookup returns CDR1 LGHNA and CDR2 YSLEER.

The chain carries TRBV6-2 or TRBV6-3 and TRBJ1-2; D gene ambiguous. Germline V CDR1 and CDR2: MNHEY, SVGEGT. The CDR3 length is 17 residues. Trimming stripped 4 bases from V and 4 bases from J, with 22 bases between. Written as DNA, the CDR3 is TGTGCCAGCAGTTTCATTGGATCAGACCGGCTCGGCTATGGCTACACCTTC. Amino acid sequence: CASSFIGSDRLGYGYTF.

The genes are TRBV13 and TRBJ2-1; TRBD2 agrees at 12 bases. The CDR3 sequence is 15 residues long. V shed 5 bases, J shed 9 bases, and the junction held 8 bases outside the gene matches. CDR1 and CDR2 from the germline V gene are PRHDT and FYEKMQ (reference sequence). The CDR3 coding sequence is TGTGCCAGCAGCGTACTAGCGGGGGGTCTCACTGAGCAGTTCTTC. Translating it yields CASSVLAGGLTEQFF.

The V and J genes are TRBV9 and TRBJ2-3; possibly TRBD2 for D (5 bases). Germline V gives CDR1 SGDLS, CDR2 YYNGEE. The CDR3 extends over 14 amino acids. Between the trimmed V and J ends, which lost 3 bases and 4 bases, there was a span of 12 bases. The CDR3: CASSGRLEADTQYF. In DNA form, the CDR3 reads TGTGCCAGCAGCGGAAGACTGGAGGCAGATACGCAGTATTTT.